The 15 T cell receptor beta chains reported below all come from one sample, sequenced in a study of cytomegalovirus exposure and HLA in healthy donors. The data were produced by immunoSEQ multiplex PCR, yet TCRdb's version contains in-frame clones alone and is incomplete. The repertoire has about 130,000 clones, approximately 82% of them found once; the top ten carry 25% to 30%. The sample taken for sequencing was PBMCs. The receptors were gathered from a man aged 30 to 39 in good health and CMV-seropositive.

Points on this clone: The same CDR3 is also encoded by other DNA sequences in this sample. V gene TRBV2 combines with J gene TRBJ2-5; 14 nucleotides agree with TRBD2. Germline lookup yields CDR1 SNHLY and CDR2 FYNNEI. V dropped 6 bases and J dropped 4; count of bases not matched to a gene: 4. This CDR3 has 15 residues. CDR3 residues: CASRAGLAGAETQYF. CDR3 in DNA: TGTGCCAGCAGAGCGGGACTAGCGGGAGCAGAGACCCAGTACTTC.

The chain is built from TRBV7-8 and TRBJ1-2, with 7 nucleotides matching TRBD1. Losses at the gene ends were 5 bases for V and 5 bases for J; bases not matched to a gene: 5. Germline CDR1 is SGHVS and CDR2 is FQNEAQ. This CDR3 spans 13 amino acids. The CDR3, as DNA: TGTGCCAGCAGCCCCCAGGGGGTGTATGGCTACACCTTC. It translates to CASSPQGVYGYTF.

Here the CDR3 DNA reads TGTGCCAGCAGCTTACGGGGACATAAAAAGTACCAAGAGACCCAGTACTTC. Protein sequence: CASSLRGHKKYQETQYF. The rearrangement uses TRBV13 and TRBJ2-5; the D gene is possibly TRBD1 (6 bases). Germline V gene data show CDR1 as PRHDT and CDR2 as FYEKMQ (reference sequence). V was pared by 2 bases and J by 0 bases, with 16 bases between. This CDR3 is built from 17 residues.

CDR3 sequence (DNA): TGTGCCAGCAGCTTAGATGCCGGGAGCTCCTACAATGAGCAGTTCTTC. It translates to CASSLDAGSSYNEQFF. The chain links TRBV11-2 to TRBJ2-1, with D maybe TRBD2 (6 bases). The CDR3 sequence is 16 residues long. V lost 0 bases, J lost 0 bases, and 9 bases lay in between. CDR1 is SGHAT, CDR2 FQNNGV, per germline.

The CDR3 region has the DNA TGCGCCAGCAACAGCAAAGGAAGCGGGGGGAAATACGAGCAGTACTTC. It yields the protein CASNSKGSGGKYEQYF. The genes are TRBV5-1 and TRBJ2-7; TRBD2 matches at 9 bases. CDR1 SGHRS and CDR2 YFSETQ come from the germline V gene. This CDR3 contains 16 residues. V trimming: 6 bases; J trimming: 4 bases; junction bases outside the gene matches: 14. Supplemented by reference TRBV5-1 and TRBJ2-7, the full variable domain reads KAGVTQTPRYLIKTRGQQVTLSCSPISGHRSVSWYQQTPGQGLQFLFEYFSETQRNKGNFPGRFSGRQFSNSRSEMNVSTLELGDSALYLCASNSKGSGGKYEQYFGPGTRLTVT.

The CDR3 loop is CASSSWTRGLGTQYF. CDR3 DNA: TGTGCCAGCAGCTCCTGGACTAGGGGGTTGGGGACCCAGTACTTC. The chain joins TRBV5-4 to TRBJ2-5; possibly TRBD2 for D (7 bases). Germline V gene sequence: CDR1 SGHNT, CDR2 YYREEE (reference sequence). The CDR3 totals 15 residues. V lost 3 bases and J lost 7, with 19 bases in between.

The V gene is TRBV30, the J gene TRBJ2-7; D is uncertain. With 0 bases removed from V and 2 bases from J, the gap between germline ends came to 14 bases. The CDR3 runs to 15 residues. Germline V lookup: CDR1 GTSNPN, CDR2 SVGIG (reference sequence). For the CDR3, the DNA is TGTGCCTGGAGTGTCTCCCCAGTCCAACCCTACGAGCAGTACTTC. Translated, it gives CAWSVSPVQPYEQYF.

The chain carries TRBV7-6 and TRBJ2-5, with TRBD2 matching over 12 bases. The V gene end was trimmed by 5 bases and the J gene end by 5 bases; junction bases not matched to a gene: 6. In germline, CDR1 is SGHVS, CDR2 FNYEAQ. The length of the CDR3 is 15 residues. The CDR3 region has the DNA TGTGCCAGCAGCCCGACTAGCGGGAGTTTGGAGACCCAGTACTTC. Encoded protein: CASSPTSGSLETQYF.

J is TRBJ2-3 and V is TRBV7-2; TRBD2 agrees at 13 bases. CDR1 and CDR2 (germline): SGHTA, FQGNSA. The length of the CDR3 is 16 residues. Trimming at V came to 5 bases and at J to 4 bases, leaving 6 bases not matched to a gene. The CDR3 is CASSRGLAGFPDTQYF. The CDR3 DNA reads TGTGCCAGCAGCCGGGGACTAGCGGGGTTCCCAGATACGCAGTATTTT. Together with reference TRBV7-2 and TRBJ2-3, the CDR3 gives the full variable domain: GAGVSQSPSNKVTEKGKDVELRCDPISGHTALYWYRQSLGQGLEFLIYFQGNSAPDKSGLPSDRFSAERTGGSVSTLTIQRTQQEDSAVYLCASSRGLAGFPDTQYFGPGTRLTVL.

The J gene is TRBJ1-4, the V gene TRBV5-6; maybe TRBD1 (5 bases). CDR1 is SGHDT, CDR2 YYEEEE, per germline. Trimming pared 0 bases from V and 4 bases from J, leaving 10 bases between. The CDR3 has 15 residues. This CDR3 reads CASSLERGLNEKLFF. CDR3 nucleotide sequence: TGTGCCAGCAGCTTGGAAAGGGGACTTAATGAAAAACTGTTTTTT.

The chain has TRBV4-3 and TRBJ2-3; 8 bases map to TRBD1. The CDR3 contains 16 residues. In germline, CDR1 is LGHNA, CDR2 YSLEER. V dropped 4 bases and J dropped 2; count of bases not matched to a gene: 8. CDR3 amino acids: CASSRGQGAFTDTQYF. The CDR3 DNA reads as TGCGCCAGCAGCCGGGGGCAGGGGGCATTCACAGATACGCAGTATTTT.

This chain joins TRBV5-1 and TRBJ2-5, with D maybe TRBD1 (6 bases). The germline V gene has CDR1 SGHRS and CDR2 YFSETQ. The CDR3 covers 15 residues. Trimming stripped 4 bases from V and 4 bases from J, with 17 bases between. The CDR3 is CASSQIQGSGETQYF. CDR3 DNA sequence: TGCGCCAGCAGCCAGATTCAGGGGTCGGGAGAGACCCAGTACTTC.

The rearrangement joins TRBV5-1 to TRBJ2-5; 8 bases align to TRBD1. Germline loops: CDR1 SGHRS, CDR2 YFSETQ. V shed 3 bases and J 4 bases; nucleotides not matched to a gene: 8. The CDR3 extends over 15 amino acids. This chain's CDR3 is CASSSNRQGRETQYF. DNA of the CDR3: TGCGCCAGCAGCTCCAACAGACAGGGGAGAGAGACCCAGTACTTC.

The chain uses TRBV5-1 and TRBJ2-7; D is undetermined. CDR3 size: 14 residues. Germline V gives CDR1 SGHRS, CDR2 YFSETQ. Deletions cut 0 bases from V and 0 bases from J, with 7 bases between. The CDR3 sequence: CASSLDASSYEQYF. CDR3 nucleotides: TGCGCCAGCAGCTTGGATGCGAGCTCCTACGAGCAGTACTTC.

The genes are TRBV5-4 and TRBJ2-7; 7 bases fit TRBD1. The J segment lost 2 bases and the V segment lost 2 bases, leaving 10 bases of the junction unmatched. The CDR3 loop spans 16 amino acids. In germline, CDR1 is SGHNT, CDR2 YYREEE (reference sequence). CDR3 loop: CASSFMGTADPYEQYF. CDR3 in DNA: TGTGCCAGCAGCTTTATGGGGACAGCAGATCCCTACGAGCAGTACTTC.